One T cell receptor beta chain is described in this entry. CDR3 and TCR beta VDJ profiling relied on genomic DNA as the template. Each CDR3 protein gets one entry after TCRdb re-called the reads with MiXCR. The sample contains approximately 99,000 distinct CDR3 sequences, 40% to 60% of which appear only once. This sample was included in a study of CD8+CD57+ T cells in acquired aplastic anemia. The CDR3 extends over 11 amino acids. The V end was cut by 3 bases, the J end by 11 bases, with 10 bases between. This TCR was sampled from a human donor in good health, serving as a control. What was sequenced was sorted CD4+, CD8+, or CD8+CD57+ T cells (not recorded which) from PBMCs. The chain joins TRBV12-3 or TRBV12-4 to TRBJ1-1; D gene ambiguous. In DNA, the CDR3 is TGTGCCAGCAGTTTCCGGTTGGATGCTTTCTTT. This translates into CASSFRLDAFF.